Below are 25 T cell receptor beta chains sequenced from a single sample in a study of blood T cell repertoires in COVID-19. Sequencing was performed with immunoSEQ multiplex PCR; in TCRdb, only in-frame clones are kept and a portion is missing. The sample includes 300,000 or so clones, roughly 86% of them seen just once. What was sequenced was peripheral blood. All receptors come from a woman between 50 and 59 years old with acute or convalescent COVID-19.

The table lists this clone with a few counts. This chain joins TRBV5-1 and TRBJ2-1; 9 nucleotides match TRBD2. V shed 6 bases, J shed 8 bases, and the junction held 18 bases outside the gene matches. The CDR3 spans 17 residues. Germline CDR1 is SGHRS and CDR2 is YFSETQ. The CDR3 loop is CASKEFPGTSPADEQFF. CDR3 bases: TGCGCCAGCAAAGAGTTCCCCGGGACTAGCCCCGCGGATGAGCAGTTCTTC. Looking up the rest from reference TRBV5-1 and TRBJ2-1 gives the full variable domain: KAGVTQTPRYLIKTRGQQVTLSCSPISGHRSVSWYQQTPGQGLQFLFEYFSETQRNKGNFPGRFSGRQFSNSRSEMNVSTLELGDSALYLCASKEFPGTSPADEQFFGPGTRLTVL.

This clone showed up just a few times. This chain connects TRBV27 to TRBJ2-3; maybe TRBD2 (7 bases). Germline CDR1 is MNHEY and CDR2 is SMNVEV (reference sequence). CDR3 length equals 15 residues. V lost 1 base and J 2 bases, leaving 10 bases between the germline ends. DNA for the CDR3: TGTGCCAGCAGTTTATTCGGGGGGCCCACAGATACGCAGTATTTT. Translation: CASSLFGGPTDTQYF.

This clone appeared many times. Written as DNA, the CDR3 is TGTGCCAGTACCACTGGCCAGGGGACAGATACGCAGTATTTT. Its translation: CASTTGQGTDTQYF. The gene calls are TRBV19 and TRBJ2-3; possible D gene TRBD1, 6 bases. Looked up from germline, CDR1 is LNHDA and CDR2 is SQIVND (reference sequence). The CDR3 is made up of 14 amino acids. Trimming shortened V by 7 bases and J by 3 bases, and 14 bases separated the two germline ends.

The gene calls are TRBV4-3 and TRBJ1-6, with TRBD1 matching 7 bases. Losses at the gene ends were 2 bases for V and 12 bases for J; bases not matched to a gene: 4. The CDR3 has 13 residues. CDR1 is LGHNA and CDR2 is YSLEER in the germline V gene. The CDR3 DNA reads as TGCGCCAGCAGCCAATTCCAGGGGGGACCCCTCCACTTT. This translates into CASSQFQGGPLHF.

V and J are TRBV7-2 and TRBJ2-7; 7 positions match TRBD2. The junction had 10 bases not matched to a gene; V was cut back by 5 bases and J by 3 bases. This CDR3 region has 15 residues. CDR1 SGHTA and CDR2 FQGNSA come from the germline V gene. DNA for the CDR3: TGTGCCAGCAGCCTCTGGGGGGGGACCAGCTACGAGCAGTACTTC. Its translation: CASSLWGGTSYEQYF.

The CDR3 sequence: CSGVSSSGNTIYF. The CDR3 DNA follows: TGCTCGGGGGTCTCAAGCTCTGGAAACACCATATATTTT. The V gene is TRBV29-1, the J gene TRBJ1-3, with D possibly being TRBD1 (5 bases). Per germline, CDR1 SQVTM and CDR2 ANQGSEA. The CDR3 length is 13 residues.

The chain recombines TRBV7-3 with TRBJ2-1, with 14 bases matching TRBD2. Germline CDR1 SGHTA, CDR2 FQGTGA. The CDR3 consists of 16 residues. V was clipped by 5 bases and J by 6 bases; unmatched bases: 6. DNA of the CDR3: TGTGCCAGCAGCACTACCGGGACTAGCGGGAGCAATGAGCAGTTCTTC. This encodes CASSTTGTSGSNEQFF.

The chain joins TRBV19 to TRBJ2-7, with 12 nucleotides matching TRBD2. The trim removed 5 bases at V and 7 bases at J, leaving 9 bases unmatched. There are 15 residues in the CDR3. Germline V gene lookup returns CDR1 LNHDA and CDR2 SQIVND (reference sequence). CDR3 amino acids: CASSPLAGGPGEQYF. CDR3 DNA: TGTGCCAGTAGTCCCCTAGCGGGAGGGCCAGGGGAGCAGTACTTC.

The rearrangement uses TRBV5-4 and TRBJ2-7, with 11 bases identical to TRBD2. There are 15 residues in the CDR3. Trimming at V came to 5 bases and at J to 1 base, leaving 5 bases not matched to a gene. Germline lookup yields CDR1 SGHNT and CDR2 YYREEE (reference sequence). DNA for the CDR3: TGTGCCAGCAGTTACGGGACTAGCGGATCCTACGAGCAGTACTTC. It translates to CASSYGTSGSYEQYF.

The chain joins TRBV5-1 to TRBJ2-3; no definite D call. Trimming removed 0 bases from V and 2 bases from J, with 7 bases in between. Per the germline V gene, CDR1 is SGHRS and CDR2 is YFSETQ. This CDR3 is built from 14 residues. The CDR3 sequence is CASSLGGYTDTQYF. CDR3 DNA sequence: TGCGCCAGCAGCTTGGGCGGTTACACAGATACGCAGTATTTT.

This clone was found once. The genes are TRBV4-2 and TRBJ1-4, with D possibly TRBD1 on 5 matching bases. The CDR3 contains 15 residues. The germline CDR1 and CDR2 sequences are LGHNA and YNFKEQ. Trimming took 5 bases from V and 8 from J, leaving 18 bases between them. In nucleotides, the CDR3 is TGTGCCAGCAGCTGGGGTCTAGGGGTTGGGGAAAAACTGTTTTTT. Its protein product is CASSWGLGVGEKLFF.

The CDR3 loop is CASSFGDRPFSEQYF. As DNA, the CDR3 is TGTGCCAGCAGCTTCGGGGACAGGCCATTCTCCGAGCAGTACTTC. This chain connects TRBV5-6 to TRBJ2-7; 8 bases line up with TRBD1. Germline lookup yields CDR1 SGHDT and CDR2 YYEEEE. After removal of 2 bases from V and 6 bases from J, the junction contained 10 bases not matched to a gene. The CDR3 spans 15 residues.

The chain uses TRBV27 and TRBJ2-7; D not certain. Germline assignment: CDR1 MNHEY and CDR2 SMNVEV (reference sequence). The CDR3 sequence is 12 residues long. The ends were cut back, 4 bases at V and 2 bases at J, with 6 bases in the middle. The CDR3 DNA is TGTGCCAGCAGTTCTACTACCTACGAGCAGTACTTC. Protein sequence: CASSSTTYEQYF.

This chain links TRBV19 with TRBJ2-7; TRBD2 is a possible D gene (7 bases). The germline CDR1 and CDR2 sequences are LNHDA and SQIVND (reference sequence). The ends were cut back, 5 bases at V and 12 bases at J, with 23 bases in the middle. This CDR3 contains 14 residues. The CDR3: CASSPSGGPPTWYF. The CDR3 nucleotides read TGTGCCAGTAGTCCGTCCGGGGGGCCCCCCACTTGGTACTTC.

This chain connects TRBV28 to TRBJ2-1; 10 positions match TRBD2. Unmatched junction bases numbered 5, after V lost 3 bases and J lost 6 bases. The germline CDR1 and CDR2 sequences are MDHEN and SYDVKM. This CDR3 region has 15 residues. The CDR3 DNA sequence: TGTGCCAGCAGTTTCCTAGCGGGAGCGGGCAATGAGCAGTTCTTC. Translating it yields CASSFLAGAGNEQFF.

This clone was picked up a small number of times. The chain links TRBV7-3 to TRBJ1-5, with D possibly TRBD1 on 5 matching bases. Trimming left V 2 bases short and J 3 bases short, with 14 bases between. The CDR3 totals 16 residues. Germline CDR1 reads SGHTA; CDR2 reads FQGTGA. The CDR3 bases are TGTGCCAGCAGCTTAGATGGACATCCTCACAATCAGCCCCAGCATTTT. Protein product: CASSLDGHPHNQPQHF.

CDR3 protein: CASSLVLAGAGEQYF. CDR3 sequence (DNA): TGTGCCAGCAGCTTGGTACTAGCGGGAGCCGGCGAGCAGTACTTC. V and J are TRBV5-4 and TRBJ2-7; 11 bases line up with TRBD2. Per the germline V gene, CDR1 is SGHNT and CDR2 is YYREEE (reference sequence). There are 15 residues in the CDR3. With 0 bases clipped from V and 6 bases from J, the junction kept 5 bases outside the gene matches.

The chain links TRBV7-8 to TRBJ2-1; TRBD1 is a possible D gene (6 bases). The germline gives CDR1 SGHVS, CDR2 FQNEAQ. CDR3 size: 17 residues. Trimming removed 5 bases from V and 0 bases from J, with 17 bases in between. CDR3 nucleotide sequence: TGTGCCAGCAGCCTTAAGCTGGGGGCTCCCTCCTACAATGAGCAGTTCTTC. This gives the protein CASSLKLGAPSYNEQFF.

This clone has a count of ten or more. This sequence joins TRBV7-2 and TRBJ2-7, with TRBD2 identical over 12 bases. From germline, CDR1 is SGHTA and CDR2 FQGNSA. The CDR3 length is 17 residues. After removal of 2 bases from V and 5 bases from J, the junction contained 10 bases not matched to a gene. CDR3 bases: TGTGCCAGCAGCTTAAGGGGATCGACTAGCGGGAGAGACGAGCAGTACTTC. It codes for CASSLRGSTSGRDEQYF.

This rearrangement joins TRBV28 to TRBJ2-7; tentative D call: TRBD2 (6 bases). The CDR3 is 15 amino acids. Germline loops: CDR1 MDHEN, CDR2 SYDVKM. Between the trimmed V and J ends, which lost 8 bases and 6 bases, there was a span of 23 bases. The CDR3 sequence is CASGERGGPSVEQYF. CDR3 nucleotide sequence: TGTGCCAGCGGAGAAAGGGGAGGCCCTTCCGTCGAGCAGTACTTC.

CDR3 sequence: CASSQLTGRSYNEQFF. The CDR3 DNA reads as TGCGCCAGCAGCCAGTTGACAGGTCGCTCCTACAATGAGCAGTTCTTC. This chain connects TRBV4-1 to TRBJ2-1; D is perhaps TRBD1 (6 bases). The CDR3 is made up of 16 amino acids. Trimming stripped 3 bases from V and 0 bases from J, with 12 bases between. Germline assignment: CDR1 MGHRA and CDR2 YSYEKL.

The rearrangement joins TRBV6-5 to TRBJ1-1, with 8 nucleotides matching TRBD1. CDR1 MNHEY and CDR2 SVGAGI come from the germline V gene. CDR3 size: 16 residues. Trimming took 4 bases from V and 1 from J; bases not matched to a gene: 8. The CDR3 nucleotides read TGTGCCAGCAGTTTCCAGTTAGGACAGGGGAACACTGAAGCTTTCTTT. Translation: CASSFQLGQGNTEAFF.

The CDR3 DNA reads TGTGCCAGCAGTACCTCTAGCGGGAGGCACTCCTACAATGAGCAGTTCTTC. It is translated as CASSTSSGRHSYNEQFF. V usage is TRBV28 and J usage is TRBJ2-1; 11 bases align to TRBD2. The J segment lost 0 bases and the V segment lost 5 bases, leaving 6 bases of the junction unmatched. Germline CDR1 is MDHEN and CDR2 is SYDVKM. The CDR3 has 17 amino acids.

J is TRBJ2-3 and V is TRBV11-2, with a possible D match to TRBD1 (6 bases). Germline V gene data show CDR1 as SGHAT and CDR2 as FQNNGV. This CDR3 has 17 amino acids. Trimming left V 3 bases short and J 6 bases short, with 22 bases between. Here the CDR3 DNA reads TGTGCCAGCAGCTTCTCCGGACAGAGTTTTGGGGTCGATACGCAGTATTTT. This codes for CASSFSGQSFGVDTQYF.

The chain links TRBV24-1 to TRBJ1-1; D call uncertain. Trimming took 4 bases from V and 1 from J, leaving 12 bases between them. Germline values: CDR1 KGHDR, CDR2 SFDVKD. CDR3 length: 15 amino acids. Written as DNA, the CDR3 is TGTGCCACCAGTGACCCACGGGCGGGGAACACTGAAGCTTTCTTT. The encoded protein is CATSDPRAGNTEAFF.